The entry below describes one TCR beta chain. The authors loaded about 200 ng DNA, 30,000 to 35,000 T cell genomes, into sorted-subset replicate PCRs. The table came from immunoSEQ multiplex PCR; TCRdb's copy has only in-frame clones and leaves some out. The sample includes around 600,000 clones, about 95% seen only once; the top ten take approximately 0.11%. The germline CDR1 and CDR2 sequences are MDHEN and SYDVKM. Trimming shortened V by 3 bases and J by 6 bases, and 11 bases separated the two germline ends. CDR3 length: 13 residues. The data were obtained in a study of shared clonotypes between healthy human individuals. In the naive CD8 group, cells lacked CD45RO and were positively selected for CCR7, so terminally differentiated effector memory CD45RA+ cells were left out. Those who donated, Caucasian adults without exception, all lived in Nashville, Tennessee.

Sample: naive CD8+ T cells sorted from blood. The J gene is TRBJ1-2, the V gene TRBV28; D unresolved. The clonotype originates from a woman aged 25 to 39 in good health. CDR3 region: CASSFLRYNGYTF. The CDR3 DNA reads TGTGCCAGCAGTTTCCTAAGGTACAATGGCTACACCTTC.